Sequencing of this T cell receptor (beta chain) was carried out in a study of spatial heterogeneity in lung cancer. Turning to the study itself: Consistent detection of more beta-chain than alpha-chain sequences was observed. Study conclusions and caveats: Expanded intratumoral alpha and beta TCR counts tracked tumor mutation counts.

This sample's time point: sample taken at primary tumor resection. The V gene end was trimmed by 0 bases and the J gene end by 2 bases; junction bases not matched to a gene: 8. This CDR3 has 17 amino acids. Germline CDR1 is SGDLS and CDR2 is YYNGEE. This clonotype came up many times. The antigen is undetermined. TCRdb reprocessed the 5' RACE reads via MiXCR and lists one record per CDR3 protein. The sample carries 2,500 to 3,500 distinct CDR3 sequences, roughly 6.3% recorded once. V gene TRBV9 combines with J gene TRBJ1-2, with TRBD1 matching 9 bases. The TCR originated in a male donor with early-stage non-small cell lung cancer. The sequencing used lung tumor tissue, collected at surgery. The CDR3 is CASSVAEYRGLNYGYTF. The CDR3 DNA reads TGTGCCAGCAGCGTAGCCGAGTACAGGGGGCTGAACTATGGCTACACCTTC.